This T cell receptor beta chain originates from a study of blood T cell repertoires in COVID-19. Study-wide context: There were acute and convalescent COVID-19 samples, and they came from the United States, Italy and Spain.

Data came from immunoSEQ multiplex PCR; TCRdb stores just in-frame clones and leaves some out. The table shows 300,000 or so clones, with 85% to 90% occurring only once. This TCR derives from a woman in her forties with acute or convalescent COVID-19. The sample was peripheral blood.

CDR3 nucleotides: TGTGCCAGCAGCTTTGACAGTAACTATGGCTACACCTTC. This sequence encodes CASSFDSNYGYTF. V gene TRBV7-6 combines with J gene TRBJ1-2; D possibly corresponds to TRBD1 (5 bases). CDR3 length: 13 amino acids. Germline V gene sequence: CDR1 SGHVS, CDR2 FNYEAQ. The V and J ends lost 3 bases and 1 base respectively, with 6 bases between them. The full variable domain, completed using reference TRBV7-6 and TRBJ1-2, is GAGVSQSPRYKVTKRGQDVALRCDPISGHVSLYWYRQALGQGPEFLTYFNYEAQQDKSGLPNDRFSAERPEGSISTLTIQRTEQRDSAMYRCASSFDSNYGYTFGSGTRLTVV.